The 7 T cell receptor beta chains presented below share a single source sample, sequenced in a study of response to subunit inactivated influenza vaccine listed by TCRdb under 2018. The library was made by RT-PCR. Sequencing was carried out with an Illumina HiSeq 2500. The public reads were quality trimmed at Q25 with fastp and then assembled into clones with MiXCR by TCRdb, keeping productive beta chains. Each entry is one CDR3 protein sequence, shown with its most common DNA and genes. Recorded for this sample are hundreds of thousands of distinct CDR3 sequences; roughly 10% of them occurred a single time. The ten largest clones capture more than 8.5% of the sample. The sample was PBMCs from blood, taken on the day of vaccination. The receptors come from a man aged 45-65 years who received an inactivated influenza vaccine. Donor details come from another sample of the same person, matched by shared clones.

The CDR3 protein is CSADRFGGSYEQYF. The CDR3 nucleotides read TGCAGTGCCGACAGGTTTGGCGGCTCCTACGAGCAGTACTTC. This chain connects TRBV20-1 to TRBJ2-7, with D tentatively TRBD1 (6 bases). CDR3 size: 14 residues. Per germline, CDR1 DFQATT and CDR2 SNEGSKA (reference sequence). The germline V and J ends were trimmed by 6 bases and 0 bases, with 15 bases remaining between them.

A few counts support this clonotype. This chain connects TRBV5-1 to TRBJ2-7; possible D gene TRBD1, 5 bases. Trimming removed 4 bases at V and 1 base at J, with 15 bases between. This CDR3 comprises 15 residues. Germline assignment: CDR1 SGHRS and CDR2 YFSETQ. CDR3 protein: CASSSNPGPSYEQYF. The CDR3 DNA follows: TGCGCCAGCAGCAGCAATCCAGGGCCTTCCTACGAGCAGTACTTC.

This sequence joins TRBV20-1 and TRBJ2-5, with 8 bases fitting TRBD2. V lost 5 bases and J lost 7; bases outside the gene matches: 12. Per germline, CDR1 DFQATT and CDR2 SNEGSKA (reference sequence). The CDR3 totals 14 residues. The CDR3 loop reads CSASPAGLAGTQYF. The CDR3 DNA follows: TGCAGTGCTTCCCCCGCCGGACTAGCCGGGACCCAGTACTTC.

The chain carries TRBV27 and TRBJ2-7, with D hard to call. From germline, CDR1 is MNHEY and CDR2 SMNVEV (reference sequence). The V and J ends lost 4 bases and 3 bases respectively, with 16 bases between them. The CDR3 totals 15 residues. The CDR3 DNA is TGTGCCAGCAGTTCGGGCCCGCTCCCCCTCTACGAGCAGTACTTC. Amino acids: CASSSGPLPLYEQYF.

At least ten counts were recorded for this clonotype. Here the CDR3 reads CASSLQANEQFF. The CDR3 DNA reads as TGTGCCAGCAGTTTACAGGCGAATGAGCAGTTCTTC. The rearrangement links TRBV12-3 or TRBV12-4 to TRBJ2-1, with D hard to call. This CDR3 contains 12 residues. V was shortened by 2 bases and J by 7 bases, with 6 bases between the two germline ends.

This clonotype has at least ten counts. The V gene is TRBV12-3 or TRBV12-4, the J gene TRBJ2-7; tentative D call: TRBD2 (6 bases). Trimming left V 6 bases short and J 1 base short, with 10 bases between. This CDR3 region has 13 residues. CDR3 amino acids: CASSISGSYEQYF. The DNA of the CDR3 is TGTGCCAGCAGCATTAGCGGATCCTACGAGCAGTACTTC.

In this sample, this clonotype turned up a few times. This chain joins TRBV5-6 and TRBJ1-2; tentative D call: TRBD1 (5 bases). Deletions cut 0 bases from V and 5 bases from J, with 11 bases between. The length of the CDR3 is 14 residues. Germline V gene lookup returns CDR1 SGHDT and CDR2 YYEEEE. The chain's CDR3 is CASSLGQILYGYTF. CDR3 DNA sequence: TGTGCCAGCAGCTTGGGACAGATCCTTTATGGCTACACCTTC.